A single sample is the source of the 7 T cell receptor beta chains below, sequenced in a study of CD8 T cells in ankylosing spondylitis. TCRdb re-derived calls from the 5' RACE reads in MiXCR, one entry per CDR3 protein. The table shows about 130,000 distinct CDR3 sequences, with over 6.5% occurring only once. Sequencing used blood, either unsorted or a sorted T cell fraction (not recorded which). These receptors all stem from a male donor with ankylosing spondylitis or in good health (not recorded which).

This clonotype was seen many times. The chain recombines TRBV7-8 with TRBJ2-5; 7 bases align to TRBD2. The junction had 13 bases not matched to a gene; V was cut back by 4 bases and J by 5 bases. CDR1 is SGHVS and CDR2 is FQNEAQ in the germline V gene. The CDR3 runs 16 residues. CDR3 bases: TGTGCCAGCAGCTCACCCCGGACTAGAATCGGGGAGACCCAGTACTTC. Encoded protein: CASSSPRTRIGETQYF.

This clonotype was recorded many times. V and J are TRBV2 and TRBJ2-5, with 9 bases lining up with TRBD1. V lost 6 bases to trimming and J lost 4 bases; unmatched junction nucleotides: 12. This CDR3 spans 16 amino acids. Germline CDR1 is SNHLY and CDR2 is FYNNEI. DNA of the CDR3: TGTGCCAGCAGACTCATTCCGGGACAGGGTAGAGAGACCCAGTACTTC. Protein product: CASRLIPGQGRETQYF.

This clonotype was counted many times. The V gene is TRBV25-1, the J gene TRBJ2-5, with TRBD2 as a possible D gene (5 bases). CDR3 length: 15 amino acids. CDR1 MGHDK and CDR2 SYGVNS come from the germline V gene. V was clipped by 4 bases and J by 5 bases, with 17 bases between them. The CDR3 nucleotides read TGTGCCAGCAGTGCCCTAGCAGGTCAAAGGGAGACCCAGTACTTC. This encodes CASSALAGQRETQYF.

The chain joins TRBV7-2 to TRBJ2-3, with TRBD2 matching 9 bases. After removal of 4 bases from V and 1 base from J, the junction contained 6 bases not matched to a gene. Germline V gene data show CDR1 as SGHTA and CDR2 as FQGNSA. This CDR3 region has 16 residues. The CDR3 sequence: CASSSNLAGGTDTQYF. The CDR3 DNA is TGTGCCAGCAGCTCGAATTTAGCGGGAGGCACAGATACGCAGTATTTT.

The chain links TRBV10-3 to TRBJ2-3; 8 nucleotides match TRBD1. V dropped 9 bases and J dropped 6; count of bases not matched to a gene: 11. The germline gives CDR1 ENHRY, CDR2 SYGVKD. The CDR3 spans 14 residues. CDR3 bases: TGTGCCATGAGCGGACAGGGCAGCCCTGATACGCAGTATTTT. Its translation: CAMSGQGSPDTQYF.

This clonotype was recorded at least ten times. The genes are TRBV29-1 and TRBJ2-2, with D hard to call. Germline CDR1 SQVTM, CDR2 ANQGSEA. The CDR3 spans 13 residues. V lost 3 bases to trimming and J lost 0 bases, with 5 bases between them. The CDR3 region has the DNA TGCAGCGTTGAGGTGACGAACACCGGGGAGCTGTTTTTT. It is translated as CSVEVTNTGELFF.

Many counts were recorded for this clonotype. The rearrangement uses TRBV7-9 and TRBJ2-7; TRBD1 might be the D (5 bases). V was pared by 0 bases and J by 3 bases, with 9 bases between. The length of the CDR3 is 14 residues. Germline CDR1 is SEHNR and CDR2 is FQNEAQ (reference sequence). CDR3 loop: CASSLAGPIYEQYF. DNA for the CDR3: TGTGCCAGCAGCTTAGCGGGGCCTATCTACGAGCAGTACTTC.